This TCR beta chain was captured by sequencing in a study of cytomegalovirus exposure and HLA in healthy donors. The primer mix had 60 Vbeta and 13 Jbeta primers. TCRdb keeps only in-frame clones here, not all; method: immunoSEQ multiplex PCR. The specimen's table records 35,000 to 45,000 clones. Study results and limitations: Highly shared sequence variants in one cluster were likely a sequencing artifact. Later work associated around 18,000 TCR beta sequences with HLA alleles at 0.05 false discovery rate.

CDR3 length equals 14 residues. With V trimmed by 6 bases and J by 1 base, 2 bases remained unmatched. Germline V gene data show CDR1 as SNHLY and CDR2 as FYNNEI. Regarding this clone: No antigen is known for it.

The receptor comes from a man aged 30 to 45 in good health and CMV-seronegative. The material sequenced was PBMCs. The chain employs TRBV2 and TRBJ2-7; 11 positions match TRBD1. This chain's CDR3 is CASSGDRGSYEQYF. As DNA, the CDR3 is TGTGCCAGCAGCGGGGACAGGGGGTCCTACGAGCAGTACTTC.